This T cell receptor (beta chain) originates from a study of T cell responses to AZD1222 COVID-19 vaccine. Remarks on this clone: The antigen is unknown.

This CDR3 spans 17 amino acids. Germline V gives CDR1 ENHRY, CDR2 SYGVKD. Trimming removed 7 bases from V and 6 bases from J, with 24 bases in between. Study results and caveats: At baseline, just 6 or 7 AZD1222 recipients tested seropositive. The breadth and depth of Spike-specific TCRs increased once two AZD1222 doses had been given.

TCRdb's table, derived via immunoSEQ multiplex PCR, lists solely in-frame clones and lacks some. The table shows 110,000 to 150,000 clones, with approximately 83% occurring only once. This sample comprised peripheral blood, obtained on day 0 of AZD1222 vaccination. This TCR was sampled from an adult in good health. J is TRBJ2-2 and V is TRBV10-3; possibly TRBD2 for D (6 bases). CDR3 bases: TGTGCCATCACGGATTCTTCGGGGACTTCTGTCGCCGGGGAGCTGTTTTTT. Protein: CAITDSSGTSVAGELFF.